Each of the 15 T cell receptor beta chains below was sequenced from the same sample in a study of post-analysis software for immune sequencing data. Study outcomes and limitations: TRBV5-6, TRBV5-1 and TRBV20-1 belonged to a set of about five TRBV segments that were more frequent in patients than controls.

These receptors have no identified antigens. The TCR beta cDNA libraries carried unique molecular identifiers. TCRdb reprocessed the PCR reads via MiXCR and lists one record per CDR3 protein. The sample contains about 400,000 distinct CDR3 sequences, approximately 33% of which appear only once. Material for sequencing was blood. The source of these receptors is a girl aged 10 to 17 with multiple sclerosis.

This clonotype was counted at least ten times. The chain joins TRBV7-8 to TRBJ1-2; the D gene is possibly TRBD1 (6 bases). The germline gives CDR1 SGHVS, CDR2 FQNEAQ. The V gene lost 0 bases and the J gene lost 8 bases, with 19 bases spanning the gap. This CDR3 is 16 amino acids long. CDR3 coding DNA: TGTGCCAGCAGCTTAGCGAACAGGGAGGTATCGAGCGGCTACACCTTC. As protein: CASSLANREVSSGYTF.

The sample holds a few counts of this clonotype. V is TRBV5-1 and J is TRBJ2-1; 10 positions match TRBD2. The V gene's germline CDR1 is SGHRS and CDR2 YFSETQ. CDR3 length: 16 amino acids. V shed 4 bases, J shed 4 bases, and the junction held 8 bases outside the gene matches. This CDR3 is CASSTFSGGPYNEQFF. The DNA of the CDR3 is TGCGCCAGCAGCACCTTTAGCGGGGGGCCTTACAATGAGCAGTTCTTC.

The chain carries TRBV5-1 and TRBJ2-4, with D possibly being TRBD1 or TRBD2 (5 bases each). V was cut by 4 bases and J by 6 bases, with 17 bases left in between. CDR1 and CDR2 from the germline V gene are SGHRS and YFSETQ. This CDR3 is 15 amino acids long. The CDR3 coding sequence is TGCGCCAGCAGCGTCGGTTGGGACCTGAGAAACATTCAGTACTTC. Translated, it gives CASSVGWDLRNIQYF.

The CDR3 loop reads CATSRSSESTDTQYF. CDR3 in DNA: TGTGCCACCAGCAGATCCTCCGAAAGCACAGATACGCAGTATTTT. The chain uses TRBV15 and TRBJ2-3; D uncertain. The CDR3 contains 15 residues. V gave up 2 bases and J gave up 0 bases, with 9 bases separating them. Germline-derived CDR1 and CDR2 are LNHNV and YYDKDF (reference sequence). The variable domain in full, with the rest retrieved from reference TRBV15 and TRBJ2-3, is DAMVIQNPRYQVTQFGKPVTLSCSQTLNHNVMYWYQQKSSQAPKLLFHYYDKDFNNEADTPDNFQSRRPNTSFCFLDIRSPGLGDTAMYLCATSRSSESTDTQYFGPGTRLTVL.

The chain carries TRBV11-2 and TRBJ2-1; TRBD2 might be the D (6 bases). Germline CDR1 SGHAT, CDR2 FQNNGV. The CDR3 extends over 13 amino acids. V dropped 3 bases and J dropped 7 bases, with 10 bases sitting between them. The CDR3 nucleotides are TGTGCCAGCAGCTTTGGACGGGGGAATGAGCAGTTCTTC. Translated, it gives CASSFGRGNEQFF.

This clonotype was counted many times. This chain uses TRBV4-2 with TRBJ2-3; 9 bases fit TRBD1. The J segment lost 6 bases and the V segment lost 2 bases, leaving 18 bases of the junction unmatched. Germline V gene data show CDR1 as LGHNA and CDR2 as YNFKEQ. This CDR3 has 19 amino acids. The chain's CDR3 is CASSQMTGGEGLGRDTQYF. In DNA form, the CDR3 reads TGTGCCAGCAGCCAAATGACAGGGGGAGAGGGACTTGGTAGGGATACGCAGTATTTT.

CDR3 DNA: TGTGCCAGCAGTTACCGAGGGTCCTTCTCTTCACCCCTCCACTTT. Protein sequence: CASSYRGSFSSPLHF. The rearrangement uses TRBV6-5 and TRBJ1-6, with D hard to call. V was trimmed by 2 bases and J by 9 bases, leaving 14 bases between them. The germline gives CDR1 MNHEY, CDR2 SVGAGI. This CDR3 is built from 15 residues.

The chain employs TRBV7-2 and TRBJ2-3; D is perhaps TRBD2 (7 bases). Trimming shortened V by 7 bases and J by 7 bases, and 24 bases separated the two germline ends. Germline V gene sequence: CDR1 SGHTA, CDR2 FQGNSA. This CDR3 contains 16 residues. CDR3 DNA: TGTGCCAGCACCATAAAGGGGGGGCCCTCGAAAAATACGCAGTATTTT. Translated: CASTIKGGPSKNTQYF. Based on the CDR3 plus reference TRBV7-2 and TRBJ2-3, the full variable domain is GAGVSQSPSNKVTEKGKDVELRCDPISGHTALYWYRQSLGQGLEFLIYFQGNSAPDKSGLPSDRFSAERTGGSVSTLTIQRTQQEDSAVYLCASTIKGGPSKNTQYFGPGTRLTVL.

The table lists this clonotype with a few counts. The V gene is TRBV4-1, the J gene TRBJ2-1; 10 positions agree with TRBD2. The V gene's germline CDR1 is MGHRA and CDR2 YSYEKL. V was clipped by 2 bases and J by 7 bases; unmatched bases: 5. There are 15 residues in the CDR3. The CDR3 DNA reads TGCGCCAGCAGCCAACTGGGACTAGCGAAGAATGAGCAGTTCTTC. Its protein is CASSQLGLAKNEQFF.

This chain joins TRBV7-8 and TRBJ1-3; D ambiguous. The CDR3 consists of 16 residues. V was shortened by 4 bases and J by 4 bases, with 17 bases between the two germline ends. Looked up from germline, CDR1 is SGHVS and CDR2 is FQNEAQ. The CDR3 reads CASSSRTAGEGNTIYF. The CDR3, as DNA: TGTGCCAGCAGCTCCCGGACGGCCGGGGAGGGAAACACCATATATTTT.

This clonotype has just a few counts. This chain connects TRBV20-1 to TRBJ2-7, with 8 nucleotides matching TRBD2. Trimming at V came to 3 bases and at J to 1 base, leaving 8 bases not matched to a gene. Per germline, CDR1 DFQATT and CDR2 SNEGSKA (reference sequence). This CDR3 comprises 15 residues. The CDR3: CSASSAGVHSYEQYF. The CDR3 bases are TGCAGTGCTAGCTCAGCGGGGGTACATTCCTACGAGCAGTACTTC.

This clonotype was seen a handful of times. This chain joins TRBV10-2 and TRBJ1-2, with D tentatively TRBD1 (6 bases). Between the trimmed V and J ends, which lost 2 bases and 2 bases, there was a span of 12 bases. The CDR3 length is 15 residues. The germline V gene has CDR1 WSHSY and CDR2 SAAADI. The CDR3 bases are TGCGCCAGCAGTGAGGAACAGGGTTCCAACTATGGCTACACCTTC. Translation: CASSEEQGSNYGYTF.

This clonotype was observed at least ten times. The rearrangement joins TRBV6-1 to TRBJ2-3; D assignment may be TRBD1 or TRBD2 (5 bases each). Germline V gene lookup returns CDR1 MNHNS and CDR2 SASEGT. Trimming took 8 bases from V and 0 from J, leaving 6 bases between them. The CDR3 extends over 12 amino acids. The CDR3 loop is CASEGSTDTQYF. CDR3 in DNA: TGTGCCAGCGAGGGGAGCACAGATACGCAGTATTTT.

The chain is built from TRBV14 and TRBJ1-2; unclear D gene. Germline V gene sequence: CDR1 SGHDN, CDR2 FVKESK. CDR3 length equals 13 residues. V lost 1 base to trimming and J lost 3 bases, with 6 bases between them. The CDR3 DNA reads as TGTGCCAGCAGCCAAGCCAGCGACTATGGCTACACCTTC. Protein product: CASSQASDYGYTF.

The rearrangement joins TRBV28 to TRBJ2-7, with D uncertain. V lost 5 bases, J lost 2 bases, and 7 bases lay in between. The CDR3 length is 12 residues. Germline V gene data show CDR1 as MDHEN and CDR2 as SYDVKM. The CDR3, as DNA: TGTGCCAGCAGTAACATGGCCTACGAGCAGTACTTC. Protein sequence: CASSNMAYEQYF.